The T cell receptor beta chain described here comes from a study of blood T cells in healthy people across ages. Study-wide results and limits: Per-million-T-cell TCR beta diversity fell roughly linearly with age.

There are 15 residues in the CDR3. Per the germline V gene, CDR1 is MNHEY and CDR2 is SMNVEV (reference sequence). Trimming at V came to 5 bases and at J to 2 bases, leaving 7 bases not matched to a gene. A remark on this clonotype: What it binds is not known.

With a J-beta primer mix and a sample-barcoded 5' primer, a second PCR ran about 6 to 11 cycles. TCRdb processed the 5' RACE reads anew with MiXCR; each CDR3 protein has one entry. The sample holds roughly 800,000 distinct CDR3 sequences, about 55% seen once. Each of the donors had 9 to 10 milliliters of peripheral blood drawn into EDTA-treated Vacutainer tubes. Sequences were obtained from blood. This receptor was obtained from a man at least 80 years old in good health. The rearrangement joins TRBV27 to TRBJ1-2, with TRBD1 matching over 8 bases. In DNA, the CDR3 is TGTGCCAGCAGTCCAGGACAGGGCGGGAACTATGGCTACACCTTC. Amino acids: CASSPGQGGNYGYTF.